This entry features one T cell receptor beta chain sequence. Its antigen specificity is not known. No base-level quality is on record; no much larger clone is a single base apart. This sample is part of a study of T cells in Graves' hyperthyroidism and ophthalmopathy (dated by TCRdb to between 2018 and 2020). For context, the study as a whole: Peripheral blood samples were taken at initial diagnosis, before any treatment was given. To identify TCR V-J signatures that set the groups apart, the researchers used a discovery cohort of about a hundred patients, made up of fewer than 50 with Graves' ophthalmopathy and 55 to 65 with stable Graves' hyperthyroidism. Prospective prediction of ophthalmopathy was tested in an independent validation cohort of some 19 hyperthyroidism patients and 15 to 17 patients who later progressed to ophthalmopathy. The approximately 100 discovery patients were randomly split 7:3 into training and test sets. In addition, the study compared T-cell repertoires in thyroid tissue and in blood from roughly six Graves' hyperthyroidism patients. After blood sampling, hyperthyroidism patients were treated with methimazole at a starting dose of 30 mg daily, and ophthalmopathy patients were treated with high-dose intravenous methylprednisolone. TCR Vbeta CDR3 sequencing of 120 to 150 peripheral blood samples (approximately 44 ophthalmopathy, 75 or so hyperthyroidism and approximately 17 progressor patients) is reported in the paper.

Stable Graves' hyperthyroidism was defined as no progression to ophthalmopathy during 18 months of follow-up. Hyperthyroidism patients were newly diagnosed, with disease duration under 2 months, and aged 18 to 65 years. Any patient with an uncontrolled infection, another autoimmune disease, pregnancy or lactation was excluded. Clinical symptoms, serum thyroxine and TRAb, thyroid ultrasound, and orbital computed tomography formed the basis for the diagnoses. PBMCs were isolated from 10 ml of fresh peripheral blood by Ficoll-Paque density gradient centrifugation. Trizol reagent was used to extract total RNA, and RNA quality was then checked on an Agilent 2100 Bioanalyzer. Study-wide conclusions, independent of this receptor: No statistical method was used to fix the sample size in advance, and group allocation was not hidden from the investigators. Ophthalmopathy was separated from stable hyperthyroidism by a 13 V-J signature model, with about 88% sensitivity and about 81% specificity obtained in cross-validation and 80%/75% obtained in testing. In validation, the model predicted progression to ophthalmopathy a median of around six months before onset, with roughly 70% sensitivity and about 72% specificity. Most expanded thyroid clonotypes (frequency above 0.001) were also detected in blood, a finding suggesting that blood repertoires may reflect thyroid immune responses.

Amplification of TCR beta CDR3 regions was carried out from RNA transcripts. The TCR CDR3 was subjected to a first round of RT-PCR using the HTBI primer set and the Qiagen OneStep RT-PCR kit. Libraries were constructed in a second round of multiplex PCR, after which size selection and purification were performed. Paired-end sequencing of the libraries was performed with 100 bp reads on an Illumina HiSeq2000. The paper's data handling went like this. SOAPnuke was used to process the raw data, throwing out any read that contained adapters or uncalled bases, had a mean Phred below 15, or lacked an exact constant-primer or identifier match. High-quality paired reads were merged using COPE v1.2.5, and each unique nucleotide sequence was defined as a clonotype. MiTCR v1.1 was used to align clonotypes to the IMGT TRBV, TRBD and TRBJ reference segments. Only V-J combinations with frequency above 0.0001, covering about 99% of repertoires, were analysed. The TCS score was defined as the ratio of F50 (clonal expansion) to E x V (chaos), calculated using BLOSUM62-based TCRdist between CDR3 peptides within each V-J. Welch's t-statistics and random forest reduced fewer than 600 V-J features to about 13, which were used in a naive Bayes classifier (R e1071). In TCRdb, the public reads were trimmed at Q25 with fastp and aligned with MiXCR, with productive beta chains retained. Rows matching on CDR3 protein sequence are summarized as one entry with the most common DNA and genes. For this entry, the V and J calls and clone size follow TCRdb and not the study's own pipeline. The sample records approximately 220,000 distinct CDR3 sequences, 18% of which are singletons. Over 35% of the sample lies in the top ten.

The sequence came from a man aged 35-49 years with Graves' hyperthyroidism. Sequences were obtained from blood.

The CDR3 protein is CSARDQRRESYNSPLHF. At the DNA level, the sequence is TGCAGTGCTAGAGATCAGCGTCGGGAGTCCTATAATTCACCCCTCCACTTT. This chain is built from TRBV20-1 and TRBJ1-6; there is no confident call for the D gene. The CDR3 numbers 17 residues from cysteine through phenylalanine. Just the 51-base CDR3 DNA is kept, in frame starting at base 1. Between the V and J ends, shortened by 0 bases and 1 base respectively, the junction contains 13 bases. The germline V gene (reference sequence) provides CDR1 DFQATT and CDR2 SNEGSKA.